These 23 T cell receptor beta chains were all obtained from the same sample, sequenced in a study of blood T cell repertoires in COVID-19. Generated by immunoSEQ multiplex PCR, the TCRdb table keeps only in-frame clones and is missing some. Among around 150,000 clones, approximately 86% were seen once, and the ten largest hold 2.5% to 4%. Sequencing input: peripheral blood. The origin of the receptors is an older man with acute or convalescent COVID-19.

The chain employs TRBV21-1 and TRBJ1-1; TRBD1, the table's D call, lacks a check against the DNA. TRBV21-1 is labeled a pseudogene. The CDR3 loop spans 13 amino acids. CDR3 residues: CASRWDRTTEAFF. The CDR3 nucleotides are TGTGCCAGCAGATGGGACAGGACCACTGAAGCTTTCTTT.

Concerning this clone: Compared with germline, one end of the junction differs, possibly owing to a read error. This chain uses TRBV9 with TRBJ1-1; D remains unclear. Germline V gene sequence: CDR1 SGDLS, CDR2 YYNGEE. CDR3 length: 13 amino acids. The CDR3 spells CASSVQNPGRRFF. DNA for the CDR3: TGTGCCAGCAGCGTACAAAACCCGGGAAGAAGATTTTTT.

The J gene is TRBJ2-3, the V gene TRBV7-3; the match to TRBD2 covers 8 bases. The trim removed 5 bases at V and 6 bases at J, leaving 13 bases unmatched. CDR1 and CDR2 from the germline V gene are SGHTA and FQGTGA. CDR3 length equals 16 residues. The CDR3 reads CASSPGVAGRWDTQYF. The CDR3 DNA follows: TGTGCCAGCAGCCCCGGGGTAGCGGGAAGGTGGGATACGCAGTATTTT.

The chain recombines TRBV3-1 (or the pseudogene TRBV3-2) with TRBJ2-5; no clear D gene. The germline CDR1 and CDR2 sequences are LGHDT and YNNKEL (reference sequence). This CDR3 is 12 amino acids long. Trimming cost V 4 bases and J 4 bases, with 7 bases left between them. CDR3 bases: TGTGCCAGCAGCCCCAGTGTAGAGACCCAGTACTTC. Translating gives CASSPSVETQYF.

CDR3 DNA sequence: TGTGCCACCAGTGATCCTAGCGGGTCAGCAGATACGCAGTATTTT. Protein sequence: CATSDPSGSADTQYF. The rearrangement joins TRBV24-1 to TRBJ2-3, with 8 bases matching TRBD2. Germline CDR1 is KGHDR and CDR2 is SFDVKD. The CDR3 has 15 residues. V lost 3 bases to trimming and J lost 4 bases; unmatched junction nucleotides: 5.

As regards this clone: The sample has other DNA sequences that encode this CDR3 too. The CDR3 nucleotides are TGTGCCAGCAGCTTACCGGGCGGGAGCTACAATGAGCAGTTCTTC. It encodes CASSLPGGSYNEQFF. This chain connects TRBV7-9 to TRBJ2-1; 7 bases map to TRBD2. Trimming at V came to 2 bases and at J to 3 bases, leaving 4 bases not matched to a gene. The germline V gene has CDR1 SEHNR and CDR2 FQNEAQ (reference sequence). There are 15 residues in the CDR3.

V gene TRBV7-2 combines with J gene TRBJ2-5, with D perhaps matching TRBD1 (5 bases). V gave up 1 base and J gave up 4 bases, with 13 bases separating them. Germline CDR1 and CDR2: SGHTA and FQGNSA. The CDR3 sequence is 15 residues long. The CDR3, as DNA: TGTGCCAGCAGCTTAGACATTACAGGCGGAGAGACCCAGTACTTC. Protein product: CASSLDITGGETQYF.

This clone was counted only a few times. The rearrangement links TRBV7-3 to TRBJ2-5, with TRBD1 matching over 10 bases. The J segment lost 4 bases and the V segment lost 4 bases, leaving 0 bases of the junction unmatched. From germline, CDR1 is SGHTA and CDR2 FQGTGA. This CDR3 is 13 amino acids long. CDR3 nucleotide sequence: TGTGCCAGCAGCTGGACAGGGGGAGAGACCCAGTACTTC. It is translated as CASSWTGGETQYF.

The CDR3 DNA is TGTGCCAGAAGCTTGGGTAAAGAGACCCAGTACTTC. Amino acid sequence: CARSLGKETQYF. This sequence joins TRBV5-3 and TRBJ2-5, with D uncertain. TRBV5-3 is annotated as an ORF whose role is uncertain. The CDR3 runs to 12 residues. V was pared by 0 bases and J by 3 bases, with 3 bases between.

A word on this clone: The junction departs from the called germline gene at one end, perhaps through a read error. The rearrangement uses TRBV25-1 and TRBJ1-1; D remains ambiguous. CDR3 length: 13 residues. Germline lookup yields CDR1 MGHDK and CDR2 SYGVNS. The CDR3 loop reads CASSVAGSPKVLF. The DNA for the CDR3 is TGTGCCAGCAGTGTGGCGGGGTCTCCAAAGGTGCTCTTT.

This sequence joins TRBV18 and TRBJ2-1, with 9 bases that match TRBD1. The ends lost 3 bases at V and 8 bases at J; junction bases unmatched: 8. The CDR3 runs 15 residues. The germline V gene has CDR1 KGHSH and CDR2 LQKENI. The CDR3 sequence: CASSPPGQGVHEQFF. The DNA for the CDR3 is TGTGCCAGCTCACCCCCGGGACAGGGTGTCCATGAGCAGTTCTTC.

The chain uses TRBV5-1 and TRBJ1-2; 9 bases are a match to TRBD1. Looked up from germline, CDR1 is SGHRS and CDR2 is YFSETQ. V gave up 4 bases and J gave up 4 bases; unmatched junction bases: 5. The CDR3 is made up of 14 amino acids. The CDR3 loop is CASSGTTGGYGYTF. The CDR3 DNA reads TGCGCCAGCAGCGGGACGACAGGGGGCTATGGCTACACCTTC.

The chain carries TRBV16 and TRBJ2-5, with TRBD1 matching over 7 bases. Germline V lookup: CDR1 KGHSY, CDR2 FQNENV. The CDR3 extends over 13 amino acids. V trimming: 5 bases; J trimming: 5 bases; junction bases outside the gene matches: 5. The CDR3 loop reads CASSFDRVETQYF. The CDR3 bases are TGTGCCAGCAGCTTTGACAGGGTCGAGACCCAGTACTTC.

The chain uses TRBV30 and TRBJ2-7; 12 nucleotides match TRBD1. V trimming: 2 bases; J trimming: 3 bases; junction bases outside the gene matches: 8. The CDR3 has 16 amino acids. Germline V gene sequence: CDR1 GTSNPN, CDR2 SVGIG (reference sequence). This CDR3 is CAWSTGTGGRGYEQYF. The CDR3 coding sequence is TGTGCCTGGAGTACGGGGACAGGGGGCCGGGGCTACGAGCAGTACTTC.

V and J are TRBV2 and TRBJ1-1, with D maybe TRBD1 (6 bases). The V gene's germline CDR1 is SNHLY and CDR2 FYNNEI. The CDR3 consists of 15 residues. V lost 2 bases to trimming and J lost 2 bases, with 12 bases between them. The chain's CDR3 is CASSEIGQSNTEAFF. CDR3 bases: TGTGCCAGCAGTGAAATCGGACAGTCAAACACTGAAGCTTTCTTT. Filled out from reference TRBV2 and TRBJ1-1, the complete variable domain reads EPEVTQTPSHQVTQMGQEVILRCVPISNHLYFYWYRQILGQKVEFLVSFYNNEISEKSEIFDDQFSVERPDGSNFTLKIRSTKLEDSAMYFCASSEIGQSNTEAFFGQGTRLTVV.

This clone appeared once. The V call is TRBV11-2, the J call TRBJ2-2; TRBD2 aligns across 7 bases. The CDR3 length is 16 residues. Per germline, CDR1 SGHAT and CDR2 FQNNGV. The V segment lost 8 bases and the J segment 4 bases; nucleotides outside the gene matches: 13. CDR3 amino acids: CASSSEGGRVTGELFF. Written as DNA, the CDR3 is TGTGCCAGCTCCTCTGAAGGAGGGAGGGTCACCGGGGAGCTGTTTTTT. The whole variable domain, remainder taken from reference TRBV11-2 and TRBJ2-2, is EAGVAQSPRYKIIEKRQSVAFWCNPISGHATLYWYQQILGQGPKLLIQFQNNGVVDDSQLPKDRFSAERLKGVDSTLKIQPAKLEDSAVYLCASSSEGGRVTGELFFGEGSRLTVL.

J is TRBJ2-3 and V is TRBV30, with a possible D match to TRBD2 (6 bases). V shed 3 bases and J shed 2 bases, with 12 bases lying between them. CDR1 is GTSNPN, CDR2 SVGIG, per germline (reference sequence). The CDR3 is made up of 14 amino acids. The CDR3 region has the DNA TGTGCCTGGAGGCTAGGGACTGTCACAGATACGCAGTATTTT. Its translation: CAWRLGTVTDTQYF.

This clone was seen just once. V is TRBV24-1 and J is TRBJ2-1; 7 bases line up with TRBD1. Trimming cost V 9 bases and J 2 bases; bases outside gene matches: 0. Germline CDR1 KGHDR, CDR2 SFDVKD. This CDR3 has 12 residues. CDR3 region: CATGTAYNEQFF. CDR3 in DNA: TGTGCCACCGGGACAGCCTACAATGAGCAGTTCTTC.

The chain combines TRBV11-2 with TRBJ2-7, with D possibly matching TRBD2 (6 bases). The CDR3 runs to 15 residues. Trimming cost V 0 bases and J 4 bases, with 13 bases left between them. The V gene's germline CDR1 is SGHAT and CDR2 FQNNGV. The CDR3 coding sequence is TGTGCCAGCAGCTTAGATCACCCAGGGAGGTACGAGCAGTACTTC. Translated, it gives CASSLDHPGRYEQYF.

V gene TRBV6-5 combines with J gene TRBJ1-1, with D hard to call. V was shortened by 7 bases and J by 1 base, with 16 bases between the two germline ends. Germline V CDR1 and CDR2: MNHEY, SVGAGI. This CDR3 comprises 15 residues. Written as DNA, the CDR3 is TGTGCCAGCAACCCTAACTTGGTTGGGAACACTGAAGCTTTCTTT. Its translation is CASNPNLVGNTEAFF.

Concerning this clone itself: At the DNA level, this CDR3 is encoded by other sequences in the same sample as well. The CDR3 region is CASSLSGSSYEQYF. CDR3 nucleotides: TGCGCCAGCAGCTTGAGCGGTAGCTCCTACGAGCAGTACTTC. The chain recombines TRBV5-1 with TRBJ2-7; the D gene is possibly TRBD2 (5 bases). The CDR3 consists of 14 residues. Germline V gene lookup returns CDR1 SGHRS and CDR2 YFSETQ. Trimming pared 1 base from V and 0 bases from J, leaving 8 bases between.

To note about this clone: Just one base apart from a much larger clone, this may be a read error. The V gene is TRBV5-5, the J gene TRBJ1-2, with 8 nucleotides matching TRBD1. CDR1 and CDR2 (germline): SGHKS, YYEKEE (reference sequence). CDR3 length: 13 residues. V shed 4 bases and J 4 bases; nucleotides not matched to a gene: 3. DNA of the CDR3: TGTGCCAGCAGCCTTGACAGGGGCTATGGCTACACCTTC. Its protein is CASSLDRGYGYTF.

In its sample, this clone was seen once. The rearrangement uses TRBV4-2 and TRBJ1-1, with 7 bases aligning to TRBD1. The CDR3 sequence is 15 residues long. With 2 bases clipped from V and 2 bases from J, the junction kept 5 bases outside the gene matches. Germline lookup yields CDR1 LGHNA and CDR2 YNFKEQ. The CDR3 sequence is CASSQTGVDNTEAFF. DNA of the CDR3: TGTGCCAGCAGCCAAACAGGGGTTGATAACACTGAAGCTTTCTTT.